This paragraph reports one T cell receptor beta chain. Its antigen is still unknown. This CDR3 has 14 amino acids. Germline V lookup: CDR1 MNHEY, CDR2 SVGAGI. V lost 1 base and J 2 bases, leaving 9 bases between the germline ends. The sample originates from a study of shared clonotypes between healthy human individuals. About the research overall: The study used three CD4 naive, three CD4 memory, two CD8 naive and one CD8 memory plate per donor.

Study-level findings and limits: Non-shared clonotypes showed lower generation probabilities than clonotypes common to all four donors.

Profiled with immunoSEQ multiplex PCR; TCRdb holds only in-frame clones, not every one. The sample lists about 2.2 million clones, just over 90% occurring once. Naive CD8 cells, CD45RO-negative and positively selected for CCR7, excluded terminally differentiated effector memory CD45RA+ cells. This sequence originates from a man aged 18 to 29 in good health. Some clones in this sample may be carry-over from other donors' samples. This rearrangement joins TRBV6-5 to TRBJ2-7, with D tentatively TRBD1 (5 bases). The material sequenced was naive CD8+ T cells from PBMCs. CDR3 DNA: TGTGCCAGCAGTTACTTTCAGGGCCCCTACGAGCAGTACTTC. Its translation: CASSYFQGPYEQYF.